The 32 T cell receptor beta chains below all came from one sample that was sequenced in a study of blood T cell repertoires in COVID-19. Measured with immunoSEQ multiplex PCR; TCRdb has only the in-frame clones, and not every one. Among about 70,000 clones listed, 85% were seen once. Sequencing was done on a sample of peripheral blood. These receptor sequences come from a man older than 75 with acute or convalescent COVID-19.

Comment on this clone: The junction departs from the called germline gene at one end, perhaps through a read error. The CDR3 loop reads CASSLNSPSSLHF. The DNA for the CDR3 is TGTGCCAGCAGCTTAAACTCACCTTCATCCCTCCACTTT. V is TRBV7-2 and J is TRBJ1-6; no reliable D call. The CDR3 is made up of 13 amino acids. CDR1 is SGHTA and CDR2 is FQGNSA in the germline V gene.

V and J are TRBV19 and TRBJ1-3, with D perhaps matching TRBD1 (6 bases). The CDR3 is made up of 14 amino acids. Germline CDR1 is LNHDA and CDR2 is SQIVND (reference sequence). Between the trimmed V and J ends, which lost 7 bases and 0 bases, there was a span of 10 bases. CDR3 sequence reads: CASINRDSGNTIYF. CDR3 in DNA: TGTGCCAGTATAAACAGGGACTCTGGAAACACCATATATTTT.

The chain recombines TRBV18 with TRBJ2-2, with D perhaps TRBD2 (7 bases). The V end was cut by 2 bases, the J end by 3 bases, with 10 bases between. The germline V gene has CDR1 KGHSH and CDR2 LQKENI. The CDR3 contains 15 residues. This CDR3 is CASSPGGADTGELFF. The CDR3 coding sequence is TGTGCCAGCTCACCAGGGGGGGCCGACACCGGGGAGCTGTTTTTT.

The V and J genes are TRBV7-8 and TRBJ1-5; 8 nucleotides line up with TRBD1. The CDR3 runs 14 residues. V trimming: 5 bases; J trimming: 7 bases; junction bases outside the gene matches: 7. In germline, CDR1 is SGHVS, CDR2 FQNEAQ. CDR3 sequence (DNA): TGTGCCAGCAGCATCGACAGGGGAAGGCAGCCCCAGCATTTT. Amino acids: CASSIDRGRQPQHF.

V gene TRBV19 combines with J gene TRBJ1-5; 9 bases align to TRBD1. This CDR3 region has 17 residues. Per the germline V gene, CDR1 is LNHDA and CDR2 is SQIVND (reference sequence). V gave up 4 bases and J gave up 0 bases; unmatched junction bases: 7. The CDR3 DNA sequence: TGTGCCAGTAGTACGGGACAGGGCTACAATAGCAATCAGCCCCAGCATTTT. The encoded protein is CASSTGQGYNSNQPQHF.

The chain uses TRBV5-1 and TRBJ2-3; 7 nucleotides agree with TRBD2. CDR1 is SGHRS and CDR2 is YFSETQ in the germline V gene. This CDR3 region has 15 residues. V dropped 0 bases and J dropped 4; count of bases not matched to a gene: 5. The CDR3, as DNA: TGCGCCAGCAGCTTGGCCGCGGGAGTTTCAGATACGCAGTATTTT. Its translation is CASSLAAGVSDTQYF.

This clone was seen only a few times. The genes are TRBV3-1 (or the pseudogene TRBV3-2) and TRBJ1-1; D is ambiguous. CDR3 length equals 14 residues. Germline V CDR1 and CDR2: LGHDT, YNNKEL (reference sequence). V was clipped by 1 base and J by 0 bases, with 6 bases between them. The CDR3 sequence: CASSQGQVNTEAFF. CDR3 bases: TGTGCCAGCAGCCAAGGTCAGGTGAACACTGAAGCTTTCTTT.

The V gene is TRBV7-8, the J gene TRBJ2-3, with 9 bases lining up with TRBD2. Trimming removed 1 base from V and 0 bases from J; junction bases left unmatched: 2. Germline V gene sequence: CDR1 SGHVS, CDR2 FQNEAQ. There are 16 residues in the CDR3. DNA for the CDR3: TGTGCCAGCAGCTTAGGCGGGGGGGTTAGCACAGATACGCAGTATTTT. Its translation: CASSLGGGVSTDTQYF.

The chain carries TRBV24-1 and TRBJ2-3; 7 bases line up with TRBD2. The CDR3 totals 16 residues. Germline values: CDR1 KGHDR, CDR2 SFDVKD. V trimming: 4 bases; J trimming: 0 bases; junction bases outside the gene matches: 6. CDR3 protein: CATSDTSVASTDTQYF. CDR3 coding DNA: TGTGCCACCAGTGACACTAGCGTAGCTAGCACAGATACGCAGTATTTT.

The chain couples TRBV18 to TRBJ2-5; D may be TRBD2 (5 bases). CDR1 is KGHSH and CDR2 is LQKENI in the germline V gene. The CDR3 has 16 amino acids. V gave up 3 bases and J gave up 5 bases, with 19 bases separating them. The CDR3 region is CASSPWVVGGLETQYF. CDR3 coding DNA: TGTGCCAGCTCACCTTGGGTGGTAGGAGGCCTGGAGACCCAGTACTTC.

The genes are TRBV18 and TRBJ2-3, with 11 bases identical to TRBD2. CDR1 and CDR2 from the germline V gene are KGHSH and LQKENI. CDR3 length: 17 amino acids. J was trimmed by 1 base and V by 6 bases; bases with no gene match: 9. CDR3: CASSPGLAVRGTDTQYF. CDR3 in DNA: TGTGCCAGCTCGCCGGGACTAGCGGTGCGAGGCACAGATACGCAGTATTTT.

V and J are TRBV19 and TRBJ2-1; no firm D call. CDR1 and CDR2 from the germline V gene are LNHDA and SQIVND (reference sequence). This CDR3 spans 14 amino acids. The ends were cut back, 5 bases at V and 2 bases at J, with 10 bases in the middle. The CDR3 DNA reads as TGTGCCAGTAGTCCAACAGCTACCTACAATGAGCAGTTCTTC. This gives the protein CASSPTATYNEQFF.

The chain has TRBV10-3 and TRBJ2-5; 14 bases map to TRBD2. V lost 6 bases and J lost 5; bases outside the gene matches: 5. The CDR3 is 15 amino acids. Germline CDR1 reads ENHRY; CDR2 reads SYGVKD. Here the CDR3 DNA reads TGTGCCATCAGGGGGACTAGCGGGAGTCAGGAGACCCAGTACTTC. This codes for CAIRGTSGSQETQYF.

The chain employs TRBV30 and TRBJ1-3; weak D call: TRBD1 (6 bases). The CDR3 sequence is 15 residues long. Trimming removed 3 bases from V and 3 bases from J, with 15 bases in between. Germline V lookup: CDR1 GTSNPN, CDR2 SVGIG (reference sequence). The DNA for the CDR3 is TGTGCCTGGAGCGGACTCAGGGGAAATGGAAACACCATATATTTT. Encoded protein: CAWSGLRGNGNTIYF.

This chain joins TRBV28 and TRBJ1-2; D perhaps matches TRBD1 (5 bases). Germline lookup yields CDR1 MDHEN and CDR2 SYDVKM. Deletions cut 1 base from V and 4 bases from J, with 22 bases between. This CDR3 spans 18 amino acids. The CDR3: CASSLYEAGKLYGYGYTF. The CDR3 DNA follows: TGTGCCAGCAGTTTATATGAGGCAGGGAAGTTATACGGCTATGGCTACACCTTC.

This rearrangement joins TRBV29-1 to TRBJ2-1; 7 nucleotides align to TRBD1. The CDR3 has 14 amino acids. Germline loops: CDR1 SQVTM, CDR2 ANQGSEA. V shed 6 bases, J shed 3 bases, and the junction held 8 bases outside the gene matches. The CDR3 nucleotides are TGCAGCGTCAGGGGACAGACAAGCTACAATGAGCAGTTCTTC. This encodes CSVRGQTSYNEQFF.

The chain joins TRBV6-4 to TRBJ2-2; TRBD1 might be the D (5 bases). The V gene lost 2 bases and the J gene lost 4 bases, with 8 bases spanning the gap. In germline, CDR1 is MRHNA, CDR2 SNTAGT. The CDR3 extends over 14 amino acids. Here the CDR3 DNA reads TGTGCCAGCAGTGACCTGGGGCCCACCGGGGAGCTGTTTTTT. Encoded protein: CASSDLGPTGELFF.

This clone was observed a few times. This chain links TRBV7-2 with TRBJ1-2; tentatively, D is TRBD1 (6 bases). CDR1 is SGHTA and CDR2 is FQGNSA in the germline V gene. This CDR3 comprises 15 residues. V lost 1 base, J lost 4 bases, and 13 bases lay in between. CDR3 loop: CASSLVDSRVYGYTF. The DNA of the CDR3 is TGTGCCAGCAGCTTAGTGGACAGCCGAGTCTATGGCTACACCTTC.

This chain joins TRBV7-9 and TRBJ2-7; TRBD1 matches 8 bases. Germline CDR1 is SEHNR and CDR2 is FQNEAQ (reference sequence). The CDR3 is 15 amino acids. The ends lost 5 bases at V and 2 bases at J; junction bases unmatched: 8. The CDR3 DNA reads TGTGCCAGCAGCCCCAGGGGGCGAACTACCTACGAGCAGTACTTC. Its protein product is CASSPRGRTTYEQYF.

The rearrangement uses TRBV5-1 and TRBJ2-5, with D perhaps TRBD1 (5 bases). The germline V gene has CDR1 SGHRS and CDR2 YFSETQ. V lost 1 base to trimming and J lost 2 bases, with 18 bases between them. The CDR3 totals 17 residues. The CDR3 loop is CASSLSFSLQGQETQYF. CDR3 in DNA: TGCGCCAGCAGCTTGAGCTTTTCCCTGCAGGGTCAAGAGACCCAGTACTTC.

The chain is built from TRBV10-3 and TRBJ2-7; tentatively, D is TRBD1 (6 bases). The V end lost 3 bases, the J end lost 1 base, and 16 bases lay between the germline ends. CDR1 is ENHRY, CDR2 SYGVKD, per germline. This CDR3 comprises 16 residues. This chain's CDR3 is CAISEFIGTPSYEQYF. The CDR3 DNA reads TGTGCCATCAGTGAATTCATCGGGACACCATCCTACGAGCAGTACTTC.

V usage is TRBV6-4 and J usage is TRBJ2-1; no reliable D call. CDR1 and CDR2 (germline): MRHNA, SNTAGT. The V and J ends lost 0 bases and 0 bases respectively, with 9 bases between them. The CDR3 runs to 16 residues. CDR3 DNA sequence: TGTGCCAGCAGTGACTCGGCCAGTCGCTCCTACAATGAGCAGTTCTTC. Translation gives CASSDSASRSYNEQFF.

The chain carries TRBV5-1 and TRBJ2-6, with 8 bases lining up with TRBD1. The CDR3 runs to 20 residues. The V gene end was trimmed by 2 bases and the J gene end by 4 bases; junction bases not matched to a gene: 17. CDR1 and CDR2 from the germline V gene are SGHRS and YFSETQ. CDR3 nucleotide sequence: TGCGCCAGCAGCTTTGGTTCCCCGGGACAGGCCTTCGGGGGGGCCAACGTCCTGACTTTC. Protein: CASSFGSPGQAFGGANVLTF.

The CDR3 loop reads CASSRPGTASYEQYF. DNA of the CDR3: TGTGCCAGCAGTCGTCCCGGGACAGCCTCCTACGAGCAGTACTTC. The V call is TRBV11-1, the J call TRBJ2-7; 7 bases fit TRBD1. Germline CDR1 SGHAT, CDR2 FQDESV (reference sequence). The length of the CDR3 is 15 residues. The V and J ends lost 6 bases and 0 bases, in that order; junction bases with no gene match: 8.

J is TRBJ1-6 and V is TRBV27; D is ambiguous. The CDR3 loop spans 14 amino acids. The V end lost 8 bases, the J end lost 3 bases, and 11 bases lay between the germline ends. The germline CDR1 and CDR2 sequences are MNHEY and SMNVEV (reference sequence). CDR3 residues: CASGSPRYNSPLHF. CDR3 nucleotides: TGTGCCAGCGGTTCCCCGCGCTATAATTCACCCCTCCACTTT.

The CDR3 sequence: CASTGQVSPDTQYF. In DNA form, the CDR3 reads TGTGCCAGCACCGGACAGGTCAGCCCAGATACGCAGTATTTT. The J gene is TRBJ2-3, the V gene TRBV5-4; 7 bases align to TRBD1. With V trimmed by 6 bases and J by 4 bases, 8 bases remained unmatched. Germline values: CDR1 SGHNT, CDR2 YYREEE (reference sequence). The CDR3 contains 14 residues.

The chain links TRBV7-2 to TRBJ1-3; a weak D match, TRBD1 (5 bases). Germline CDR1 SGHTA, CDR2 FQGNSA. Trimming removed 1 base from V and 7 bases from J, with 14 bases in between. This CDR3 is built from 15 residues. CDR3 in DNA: TGTGCCAGCAGCTTAGACGGGGGGAAGTTGAACACCATATATTTT. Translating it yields CASSLDGGKLNTIYF. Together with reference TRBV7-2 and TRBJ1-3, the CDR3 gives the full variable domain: GAGVSQSPSNKVTEKGKDVELRCDPISGHTALYWYRQSLGQGLEFLIYFQGNSAPDKSGLPSDRFSAERTGGSVSTLTIQRTQQEDSAVYLCASSLDGGKLNTIYFGEGSWLTVV.

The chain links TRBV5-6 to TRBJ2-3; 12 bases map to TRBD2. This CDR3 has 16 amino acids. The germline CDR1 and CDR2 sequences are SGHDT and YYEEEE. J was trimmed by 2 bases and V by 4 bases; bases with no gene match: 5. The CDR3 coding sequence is TGTGCCAGCAGCCTACGGACTAGCGGGACCACAGATACGCAGTATTTT. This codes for CASSLRTSGTTDTQYF.

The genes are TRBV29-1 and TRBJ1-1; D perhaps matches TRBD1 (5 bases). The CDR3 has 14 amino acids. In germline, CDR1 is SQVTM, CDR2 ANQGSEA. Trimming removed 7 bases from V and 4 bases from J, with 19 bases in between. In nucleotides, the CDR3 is TGCAGCGCTACCCCACCAGGGAAGGGCACTGAAGCTTTCTTT. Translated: CSATPPGKGTEAFF.

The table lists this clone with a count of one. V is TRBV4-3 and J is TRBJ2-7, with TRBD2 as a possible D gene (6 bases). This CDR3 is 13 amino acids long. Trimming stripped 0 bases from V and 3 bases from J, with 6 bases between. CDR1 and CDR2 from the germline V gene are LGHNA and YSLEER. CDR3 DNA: TGCGCCAGCAGCCAAGAGGGGGGCTACGAGCAGTACTTC. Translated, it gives CASSQEGGYEQYF.

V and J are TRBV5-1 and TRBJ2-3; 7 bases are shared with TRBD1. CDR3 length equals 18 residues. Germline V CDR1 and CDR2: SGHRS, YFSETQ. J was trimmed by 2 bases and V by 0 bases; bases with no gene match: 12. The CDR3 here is CASSLEPQRQGDTDTQYF. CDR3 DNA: TGCGCCAGCAGCTTGGAACCACAGCGCCAGGGGGACACAGATACGCAGTATTTT.

The CDR3, as DNA: TGCAGCGTTGAAAGACAGGGAGGCACAGATACGCAGTATTTT. This translates into CSVERQGGTDTQYF. The rearrangement uses TRBV29-1 and TRBJ2-3; 7 bases fit TRBD1. The V gene's germline CDR1 is SQVTM and CDR2 ANQGSEA. This CDR3 contains 14 residues. J lost 1 base, V lost 2 bases, and 3 bases had no gene match.